Described below is a single T cell receptor (beta chain) sequence and its context. Its target is unknown. Here immunoSEQ multiplex PCR was the method, and the copy in TCRdb shows in-frame clones only, minus some. The data contain approximately 100,000 clones, about nine tenths of them seen just once; the ten biggest clones take up 0.31%. The V gene lost 2 bases and the J gene lost 4 bases, with 11 bases spanning the gap. Per the germline V gene, CDR1 is LNHDA and CDR2 is SQIVND (reference sequence). CDR3 size: 14 residues. The data belong to a study of OX40 agonist ivuxolimab in advanced cancers. The overall study: Dose-escalation patients were diagnosed with hepatocellular carcinoma, melanoma, renal cell cancer or head and neck cancer. Prior anti-PD-1, anti-PD-L1 or anti-CTLA-4 therapy did not bar entry, and more than 35% had some.

General observations from the study: Expanded clones tended on average to be more numerous among CD8+ T cells than CD4+. Dosing at 0.1 to 3.0 mg/kg was accompanied by clonal expansion of CD4+ and CD8+ blood T cells by week 6.

This TCR was recovered from an adult with an advanced solid tumor such as melanoma, head and neck, liver or kidney cancer. The chain joins TRBV19 to TRBJ1-2; D gene ambiguous. The starting material was CD4+ or CD8+ T cells sorted from blood, obtained in a trial of the OX40 agonist ivuxolimab. The CDR3 here is CASSISGLGYGYTF. For the CDR3, the DNA is TGTGCCAGTAGTATATCCGGGCTGGGCTATGGCTACACCTTC.